This T cell receptor (beta chain) was obtained from a study of monozygotic twins with inflammatory bowel disease (dated by TCRdb to between 2019 and 2020). About the full investigation: In total, 28 monozygotic twin pairs made up the full study: 19 Danish pairs, all IBD-discordant, plus nine German pairs, of which four were IBD-concordant and five were IBD-discordant. Within discordant pairs, disease-associated traits were sought mainly by comparing IBD patients with their genetically identical healthy co-twins. Each individual had, on average, about 151 000 unique TCRalpha sequences and 181 000 unique TCRbeta sequences available for analysis. Overall study outcomes, separate from this receptor: The analysis was unable to tell different T cell subtypes apart. The results gave no support for a single strong signal or clonotype linked to IBD. Compared with healthy twins, IBD patients shared fewer clonotypes with other individuals, and the difference was most pronounced in patients with signs of disease activity. Background noise and inter-individual variability may have been introduced into the repertoires by the differing immunosuppressive treatments among patients. Concordant and discordant twins showed no difference in repertoire similarity, possibly because of limited statistical power. Measured by the inverse Simpson index, TCRbeta repertoire diversity was lower in IBD patients than in their healthy co-twins.

A note on this clonotype: The antigen it recognizes is unknown.

The library was obtained by 5' RACE. For each TCR library, approximately 3,700 ng of total RNA was used. For each sample, cDNA synthesis was carried out in eight separate reactions using SMARTScribe reverse transcriptase. During cDNA synthesis, template switching was used to introduce unique molecular identifiers that contained a 6-nucleotide sample barcode. Amplification of TCRalpha and TCRbeta cDNA involved two nested PCRs of approximately 17 and 9 cycles, and each PCR was followed by bead purification. Before amplification, cDNA was treated with uracil DNA-glycosylase and purified using the QIAquick PCR purification kit. The second PCR was the step at which Illumina TruSeq-compatible adapters and sample-specific barcodes were added. TapeStation and Qubit were used to check library quality and concentration, and around 4.7 ng of each library was pooled. Pooled libraries were sequenced on an Illumina HiSeq2500 single-index Rapid Run with 2 x 100 bp reads and custom sequencing primers. The authors' analysis ran thus. MiGEC version 1.2.6 was used for UMI-based consensus assembly to correct PCR and sequencing errors. MiXCR version 2.1.1 was used for V(D)J alignment, clonotype assembly and CDR3 extraction. To normalise gene usage, clonotype sharing and MAIT/NKT TCR abundance, the analysis used the top 1000, 10 000 and 20 000 clonotypes per sample. After downsampling to 27 000 UMIs, diversity was calculated as the inverse Simpson index using the vegan R package. Paired Mann-Whitney U tests were applied to discordant twin pairs, and Benjamini-Hochberg correction was used for multiple testing. The reads underwent TCRdb reprocessing, giving one record for each CDR3 protein sequence and no DNA. TCRdb's processing, not the authors' own work, is the source of the V and J calls. The sample's records list 150,000 to 200,000 distinct CDR3 sequences. The ten most abundant clones make up less than 8% of the sample.

From each donor, an approximately 2.5 ml peripheral blood sample was collected into PAXgene tubes and kept at -80 degrees C. Without any T cell sorting, total RNA was extracted from whole blood using the PAXgene blood miRNA kit on an automated QIAcube. Deep TCRalpha and TCRbeta repertoire profiling with unique molecular barcoding was performed on peripheral blood of monozygotic twin pairs concordant or discordant for inflammatory bowel disease. Smoking habits were recorded for all twin pairs, and individuals were classified as current, former or never smokers. As encoded in the germline V gene, CDR1 is MNHEY while CDR2 is SVGAGI. The CDR3 sequence holds 13 residues, the cysteine and phenylalanine included. No DNA is given.

The rearrangement joined TRBV6-5 to TRBJ1-2; TCRdb's D call, TRBD1, is unchecked because there is no DNA. The sample was blood. This sequence was found in a human donor with ulcerative colitis or Crohn's disease, or a healthy co-twin of an affected twin (not recorded which). This receptor carries the CDR3 CASSPAQNYGYTF.